This TCR beta chain was documented in a study of cytotoxic CD8 clonotypes in ibrutinib-treated CLL. Repertoires were generated with immunoSEQ multiplex PCR, while TCRdb's copy carries only in-frame clones and drops some. The sample carries approximately 170,000 clones, roughly 90% recorded once. The receptor was derived from a human donor with chronic lymphocytic leukemia. The sample was PBMCs, taken at disease progression, from a patient treated with ibrutinib.

CDR3 bases: TGTGCCAGTCCAGAAGGGCTCAAGGAAAAACTGTTTTTT. This translates into CASPEGLKEKLFF. V gene TRBV2 combines with J gene TRBJ1-4; D is ambiguous. The germline gives CDR1 SNHLY, CDR2 FYNNEI. Trimming removed 9 bases at V and 8 bases at J, with 16 bases between. There are 13 residues in the CDR3.